This TCR beta chain derives from a study of T cell repertoires in cytomegalovirus infection. The overall study: An indication of both CMV infection and matching HLA type came from public TCR beta signatures. The study, taken as a whole, reports: Carriers of CMV and the relevant HLA type were discriminated by public TCR beta frequency. HLA-C-restricted CMV-specific TCR beta clonotypes prevailed in the ex vivo response.

Per germline, CDR1 SGHKS and CDR2 YYEKEE (reference sequence). Between the trimmed V and J ends, which lost 4 bases and 6 bases, there was a span of 10 bases. This CDR3 has 13 residues. A word on this clonotype: The antigen remains unidentified.

MiXCR, applied by TCRdb to the reads, yields one record per CDR3 protein. The data hold 85,000 to 120,000 distinct CDR3 sequences, with 16% observed a single time. The rearrangement joins TRBV5-5 to TRBJ2-2, with D possibly matching TRBD1 (5 bases). The TCR was taken from a human donor in good health (CMV status not recorded). Some clones in this sample may be carry-over from other donors' samples. The sample was PBMCs. CDR3 loop: CASSLTVAGELFF. The CDR3, as DNA: TGTGCCAGCAGCCTGACAGTCGCCGGGGAGCTGTTTTTT.